These 8 T cell receptor beta chains share one sample of origin, sequenced in a study of CD8 T cells in ankylosing spondylitis (dated by TCRdb to 2016 to 2017). Library preparation employed 5' RACE. The instrument given in TCRdb is Illumina HiSeq 2500. TCRdb applied fastp at Q25 and MiXCR to the public reads, then kept only in-frame beta chains. A single entry per CDR3 protein holds the most common genes and DNA from its merged rows. For this sample there are approximately 300,000 distinct CDR3 sequences; 20% appear just once. The leading ten clones occupy about 8.2% of the sample. The sequencing input was blood, either unsorted or a sorted T cell fraction (not recorded which). The receptors were sampled from a male donor with ankylosing spondylitis or in good health (not recorded which).

The chain employs TRBV18 and TRBJ2-3; 8 bases agree with TRBD2. V trimming: 4 bases; J trimming: 3 bases; junction bases outside the gene matches: 9. The germline CDR1 and CDR2 sequences are KGHSH and LQKENI. This CDR3 is built from 16 residues. This CDR3 reads CASSLFRAGGTDTQYF. The CDR3 DNA reads TGTGCCAGCTCACTTTTCCGCGCGGGAGGTACAGATACGCAGTATTTT.

J is TRBJ2-3 and V is TRBV29-1; D possibly matches TRBD1 or TRBD2 (6 bases each). Trimming shortened V by 6 bases and J by 4 bases, and 14 bases separated the two germline ends. The CDR3 runs 13 residues. CDR1 is SQVTM, CDR2 ANQGSEA, per germline. In DNA form, the CDR3 reads TGCAGCGTCAACTGGGGGGCCTCAGATACGCAGTATTTT. It specifies CSVNWGASDTQYF.

The J gene is TRBJ2-7, the V gene TRBV20-1; possibly TRBD2 for D (5 bases). Germline lookup yields CDR1 DFQATT and CDR2 SNEGSKA (reference sequence). The CDR3 covers 13 residues. The V and J ends lost 6 bases and 2 bases respectively, with 14 bases between them. CDR3 DNA: TGCAGTGCCCGCGGGCTAGCAGCCTACGAGCAGTACGTC. This codes for CSARGLAAYEQYV.

There are a few counts of this clonotype. The chain uses TRBV7-3 and TRBJ2-1; 11 bases line up with TRBD2. This CDR3 contains 15 residues. CDR1 and CDR2 from the germline V gene are SGHTA and FQGTGA. V dropped 0 bases and J dropped 6; count of bases not matched to a gene: 1. For the CDR3, the DNA is TGTGCCAGCAGCTTAACGGGGACTAGCGGCAATGAGCAGTTCTTC. Its protein product is CASSLTGTSGNEQFF.

This clonotype was seen just once. This chain uses TRBV5-1 with TRBJ1-2, with D possibly TRBD1 on 6 matching bases. Per the germline V gene, CDR1 is SGHRS and CDR2 is YFSETQ. The V end lost 4 bases, the J end lost 6 bases, and 19 bases lay between the germline ends. The CDR3 spans 15 residues. The CDR3 DNA follows: TGCGCCAGCAGCCGGAGGGGGGCAGGGGAGGATGGCTACACCTTC. Translating gives CASSRRGAGEDGYTF.

The V gene is TRBV20-1, the J gene TRBJ1-2; TRBD1 might be the D (6 bases). CDR1 is DFQATT, CDR2 SNEGSKA, per germline (reference sequence). V was cut by 5 bases and J by 0 bases, with 16 bases left in between. The CDR3 has 15 amino acids. In nucleotides, the CDR3 is TGCAGTGCTCCCTCTTTTGGGGGGCCTAACTATGGCTACACCTTC. As protein: CSAPSFGGPNYGYTF.

The table lists this clonotype with many counts. The chain combines TRBV29-1 with TRBJ2-1; 13 bases agree with TRBD2. Germline CDR1 is SQVTM and CDR2 is ANQGSEA. The CDR3 contains 16 residues. V lost 0 bases and J lost 8; bases outside the gene matches: 7. The CDR3 reads CSVEEWGLAGSDEQFF. For the CDR3, the DNA is TGCAGCGTTGAAGAATGGGGACTAGCGGGATCGGATGAGCAGTTCTTC.

This chain connects TRBV5-1 to TRBJ2-5; 8 bases are a match to TRBD1. This CDR3 has 13 amino acids. V lost 3 bases to trimming and J lost 5 bases; unmatched junction nucleotides: 3. CDR1 SGHRS and CDR2 YFSETQ come from the germline V gene. CDR3 DNA sequence: TGCGCCAGCAGCTCGCGACAGGGGGAGACCCAGTACTTC. Amino acids: CASSSRQGETQYF.